This T cell receptor beta chain was found in a study of CD8 T cells in ankylosing spondylitis. V gave up 3 bases and J gave up 5 bases, with 6 bases separating them. Germline CDR1 and CDR2: SGHRS and YFSETQ. There are 11 residues in the CDR3. This clonotype was recorded many times. Its antigen is not known. Findings of the study overall: There was a TCR beta motif, made of several highly homologous variants, that appeared characteristic of ankylosing spondylitis blood.

With molecular barcodes, quantitative 5'-RACE was used to make the TCR beta libraries. TCRdb analysed the 5' RACE reads with MiXCR anew, one entry per CDR3 protein. The top ten clones hold less than 3% of a sample with about 240,000 distinct CDR3 sequences, roughly a tenth of them seen once. The rearrangement joins TRBV5-1 to TRBJ2-7; D gene ambiguous. The source material was blood, either unsorted or a sorted T cell fraction (not recorded which). The clonotype originates from a male donor with ankylosing spondylitis or in good health (not recorded which). The CDR3 loop reads CASSSLNEQYF. CDR3 DNA: TGCGCCAGCAGCTCGCTCAACGAGCAGTACTTC.